The 27 T cell receptor beta chains below come from one sample, sequenced in a study of Ad26.COV2.S vaccination and SARS-CoV-2 variants. Described treatment: 19 received Ad26.COV2.S at low or high dose, single or two shots; about 5 received placebo; per-sample allocation not given. Each sample was drawn 63 days after the first injection (of vaccine or placebo). Generated by immunoSEQ multiplex PCR, the TCRdb table keeps only in-frame clones and is missing some. The repertoire has roughly 330,000 clones, 85% to 90% of them found once; the top ten carry about 5.4%. Material: peripheral blood, obtained in a trial of Ad26.COV2.S vaccine versus placebo. These receptors all come from a person aged 18-65 years who received the Ad26.COV2.S COVID-19 vaccine or a placebo.

This chain links TRBV4-2 with TRBJ2-7; D is possibly TRBD2 (6 bases). With 1 base removed from V and 2 bases from J, the gap between germline ends came to 9 bases. The CDR3 sequence is 14 residues long. CDR1 is LGHNA and CDR2 is YNFKEQ in the germline V gene. The CDR3 DNA reads as TGTGCCAGCAGCCAAGGGGACTCACCCTACGAGCAGTACTTC. It translates to CASSQGDSPYEQYF.

This clone came up a few times. Other DNA sequences in this specimen translate into the identical CDR3. This chain connects TRBV5-1 to TRBJ1-1; unclear D gene. Trimming pared 1 base from V and 1 base from J, leaving 2 bases between. The CDR3 is 12 residues long. Germline CDR1 reads SGHRS; CDR2 reads YFSETQ. The CDR3 sequence is CASSLQNTEAFF. CDR3 sequence (DNA): TGCGCCAGCAGCTTGCAGAACACTGAAGCTTTCTTT.

This clone showed up just once. The V and J genes are TRBV27 and TRBJ1-5, with 8 bases aligning to TRBD1. CDR3 length: 15 residues. Unmatched junction bases numbered 5, after V lost 5 bases and J lost 2 bases. The germline V gene encodes CDR1 MNHEY and CDR2 SMNVEV (reference sequence). Written as DNA, the CDR3 is TGTGCCAGCAGTCCCAGGGGGCTTGGCAATCAGCCCCAGCATTTT. This codes for CASSPRGLGNQPQHF.

The chain is built from TRBV6-5 and TRBJ1-1; 7 bases are a match to TRBD1. Germline lookup yields CDR1 MNHEY and CDR2 SVGAGI. The J segment lost 6 bases and the V segment lost 0 bases, leaving 4 bases of the junction unmatched. The CDR3 length is 14 residues. CDR3 nucleotides: TGTGCCAGCAGTTACTCAACAGGGGACCCTGAAGCTTTCTTT. Residues: CASSYSTGDPEAFF.

This sequence joins TRBV4-2 and TRBJ1-1; unclear D gene. Germline CDR1 LGHNA, CDR2 YNFKEQ. The CDR3 totals 14 residues. Trimming took 0 bases from V and 9 from J, leaving 14 bases between them. DNA of the CDR3: TGTGCCAGCAGCCAAGATCTTGTGGGGATTCAAGCTTTCTTT. This translates into CASSQDLVGIQAFF.

The gene calls are TRBV19 and TRBJ1-3; no clear D. CDR3 length: 13 residues. V was trimmed by 5 bases and J by 0 bases, leaving 5 bases between them. The V gene's germline CDR1 is LNHDA and CDR2 SQIVND (reference sequence). For the CDR3, the DNA is TGTGCCAGTAGTCTTATCTCTGGAAACACCATATATTTT. Protein product: CASSLISGNTIYF. Full variable domain (missing parts from reference TRBV19 and TRBJ1-3): DGGITQSPKYLFRKEGQNVTLSCEQNLNHDAMYWYRQDPGQGLRLIYYSQIVNDFQKGDIAEGYSVSREKKESFPLTVTSAQKNPTAFYLCASSLISGNTIYFGEGSWLTVV.

This chain uses TRBV9 with TRBJ2-3; tentative D call: TRBD2 (5 bases). The ends were cut back, 0 bases at V and 2 bases at J, with 13 bases in the middle. Germline assignment: CDR1 SGDLS and CDR2 YYNGEE. The CDR3 spans 16 residues. The CDR3 nucleotides read TGTGCCAGCAGCGTAGGGGTGGGCGGGTACACAGATACGCAGTATTTT. Its protein is CASSVGVGGYTDTQYF.

V gene TRBV20-1 combines with J gene TRBJ2-2, with TRBD1 as a possible D gene (6 bases). The CDR3 totals 15 residues. The V gene's germline CDR1 is DFQATT and CDR2 SNEGSKA (reference sequence). The ends were cut back, 3 bases at V and 0 bases at J, with 11 bases in the middle. The CDR3 DNA reads as TGCAGTGCTAGTGAGGGACACCCGAACACCGGGGAGCTGTTTTTT. Translation gives CSASEGHPNTGELFF.

J is TRBJ1-2 and V is TRBV6-6, with 9 bases matching TRBD1. The V and J ends lost 5 bases and 6 bases, in that order; junction bases with no gene match: 1. Germline loops: CDR1 MNHNY, CDR2 SVGAGI (reference sequence). The CDR3 loop spans 12 amino acids. This CDR3 reads CASSGTGNGYTF. The CDR3, as DNA: TGTGCCAGCAGTGGGACAGGGAATGGCTACACCTTC.

The genes are TRBV19 and TRBJ2-5, with 7 bases fitting TRBD2. After removal of 6 bases from V and 1 base from J, the junction contained 5 bases not matched to a gene. Germline V gives CDR1 LNHDA, CDR2 SQIVND (reference sequence). The CDR3 is made up of 14 amino acids. The CDR3 loop is CASSRGLPQETQYF. CDR3 DNA sequence: TGTGCCAGTAGCCGGGGACTACCCCAAGAGACCCAGTACTTC.

This clone has just one count. The J gene is TRBJ2-2, the V gene TRBV24-1; 7 bases agree with TRBD1. Germline V lookup: CDR1 KGHDR, CDR2 SFDVKD. This CDR3 contains 18 residues. The V segment lost 5 bases and the J segment 0 bases; nucleotides outside the gene matches: 11. This CDR3 reads CATSGPGTDVTNTGELFF. The CDR3 bases are TGTGCCACCAGTGGTCCCGGGACAGACGTTACGAACACCGGGGAGCTGTTTTTT.

This chain uses TRBV7-9 with TRBJ2-5; TRBD2 is a possible D gene (5 bases). This CDR3 spans 15 amino acids. Between the trimmed V and J ends, which lost 5 bases and 0 bases, there was a span of 13 bases. CDR1 SEHNR and CDR2 FQNEAQ come from the germline V gene (reference sequence). The CDR3 region has the DNA TGTGCCAGCAGCCAGCCCTCTAGCAACCAAGAGACCCAGTACTTC. It codes for CASSQPSSNQETQYF. Combining the CDR3 with reference TRBV7-9 and TRBJ2-5 gives the whole variable domain DTGVSQNPRHKITKRGQNVTFRCDPISEHNRLYWYRQTLGQGPEFLTYFQNEAQLEKSRLLSDRFSAERPKGSFSTLEIQRTEQGDSAMYLCASSQPSSNQETQYFGPGTRLLVL.

V gene TRBV3-1 (or the pseudogene TRBV3-2) combines with J gene TRBJ1-4; unclear D gene. This CDR3 has 14 amino acids. V lost 5 bases to trimming and J lost 0 bases, with 7 bases between them. CDR1 and CDR2 (germline): LGHDT, YNNKEL (reference sequence). The CDR3 DNA reads as TGTGCCAGCAGCGAGGGTCCAACTAATGAAAAACTGTTTTTT. The encoded protein is CASSEGPTNEKLFF.

The chain employs TRBV5-4 and TRBJ1-1; D uncertain. The length of the CDR3 is 13 residues. Between the trimmed V and J ends, which lost 0 bases and 5 bases, there was a span of 8 bases. Germline V lookup: CDR1 SGHNT, CDR2 YYREEE (reference sequence). The CDR3 loop reads CASSLATGTEAFF. In nucleotides, the CDR3 is TGTGCCAGCAGCTTGGCGACGGGGACTGAAGCTTTCTTT.

This chain connects TRBV28 to TRBJ2-3; no clear D gene. The germline V gene encodes CDR1 MDHEN and CDR2 SYDVKM. The CDR3 loop spans 11 amino acids. V gave up 1 base and J gave up 15 bases, with 11 bases separating them. The CDR3 loop is CASSLYIPLYF. DNA for the CDR3: TGTGCCAGCAGTTTATACATTCCCCTCTATTTT. The full variable domain, completed using reference TRBV28 and TRBJ2-3, is DVKVTQSSRYLVKRTGEKVFLECVQDMDHENMFWYRQDPGLGLRLIYFSYDVKMKEKGDIPEGYSVSREKKERFSLILESASTNQTSMYLCASSLYIPLYFGPGTRLTVL.

The chain carries TRBV4-1 and TRBJ1-5, with D perhaps matching TRBD1 (6 bases). The CDR3 has 15 amino acids. Germline loops: CDR1 MGHRA, CDR2 YSYEKL. V lost 0 bases to trimming and J lost 7 bases, with 13 bases between them. Here the CDR3 DNA reads TGCGCCAGCAGCCAAGAAGGGGTAAGGGGGCAGCCCCAGCATTTT. This gives the protein CASSQEGVRGQPQHF.

CDR3 DNA sequence: TGTGCCAGCAGCCAAGAGGGAACTACCGGCAGAGAGACCCAGTACTTC. Amino acids: CASSQEGTTGRETQYF. The chain links TRBV4-2 to TRBJ2-5, with D unclear. The V end lost 0 bases, the J end lost 4 bases, and 15 bases lay between the germline ends. The CDR3 extends over 16 amino acids. Germline V gives CDR1 LGHNA, CDR2 YNFKEQ.

CDR3 bases: TGTGCCAGCAGCCCTCATACAGGCCTAGCCAAAAACATTCAGTACTTC. This gives the protein CASSPHTGLAKNIQYF. The chain carries TRBV7-2 and TRBJ2-4; tentatively, D is TRBD1 (5 bases). V dropped 5 bases and J dropped 0 bases, with 14 bases sitting between them. CDR1 is SGHTA and CDR2 is FQGNSA in the germline V gene. The CDR3 totals 16 residues.

The chain couples TRBV6-5 to TRBJ2-4; D not resolved. Looked up from germline, CDR1 is MNHEY and CDR2 is SVGAGI. The CDR3 consists of 11 residues. V lost 4 bases and J 6 bases, leaving 4 bases between the germline ends. CDR3 DNA sequence: TGTGCCAGCAGTTCGTCAAACATTCAGTACTTC. Its translation is CASSSSNIQYF.

This clone has just one count. The chain uses TRBV6-6 and TRBJ1-4; D not certain. The CDR3 is 19 residues long. V was clipped by 5 bases and J by 0 bases, with 22 bases between them. The germline V gene encodes CDR1 MNHNY and CDR2 SVGAGI (reference sequence). CDR3: CASSLTQPQDAATNEKLFF. The CDR3 coding sequence is TGTGCCAGCAGTCTTACCCAACCCCAGGACGCTGCAACTAATGAAAAACTGTTTTTT.

V is TRBV19 and J is TRBJ1-1; D gene uncertain. The CDR3 covers 12 residues. Germline loops: CDR1 LNHDA, CDR2 SQIVND (reference sequence). V lost 7 bases, J lost 11 bases, and 17 bases lay in between. The CDR3 is CASMGQSRGAFF. The DNA for the CDR3 is TGTGCCAGTATGGGCCAGTCAAGAGGGGCTTTCTTT. Full variable domain (missing parts from reference TRBV19 and TRBJ1-1): DGGITQSPKYLFRKEGQNVTLSCEQNLNHDAMYWYRQDPGQGLRLIYYSQIVNDFQKGDIAEGYSVSREKKESFPLTVTSAQKNPTAFYLCASMGQSRGAFFGQGTRLTVV.

Turning to this clone: A read error is possible here, since a much larger clone lies one base away. The chain couples TRBV13 to TRBJ1-5; D remains ambiguous. Germline loops: CDR1 PRHDT, CDR2 FYEKMQ (reference sequence). This CDR3 contains 12 residues. Trimming shortened V by 5 bases and J by 2 bases, and 4 bases separated the two germline ends. The CDR3 sequence is CASSEGNQPQHF. For the CDR3, the DNA is TGTGCCAGCAGCGAGGGCAATCAGCCCCAGCATTTT.

The CDR3: CASRGSGAALSSYNEQFF. The DNA for the CDR3 is TGTGCCAGTCGGGGGAGCGGGGCTGCCCTAAGCTCCTACAATGAGCAGTTCTTC. The V call is TRBV19, the J call TRBJ2-1; 7 bases are shared with TRBD2. Germline values: CDR1 LNHDA, CDR2 SQIVND (reference sequence). The V segment lost 8 bases and the J segment 0 bases; nucleotides outside the gene matches: 16. The CDR3 runs to 18 residues.

The V gene is TRBV27, the J gene TRBJ1-1; 12 bases align to TRBD1. Germline CDR1 reads MNHEY; CDR2 reads SMNVEV (reference sequence). The junction had 14 bases not matched to a gene; V was cut back by 5 bases and J by 10 bases. The CDR3 spans 16 residues. DNA for the CDR3: TGTGCCAGCAGTCCCTCCTCCGGGACAGGGGGCCGGACAGCTTTCTTT. Translating gives CASSPSSGTGGRTAFF.

The chain combines TRBV7-6 with TRBJ1-1; D gene ambiguous. Trimming cost V 5 bases and J 0 bases, with 13 bases left between them. Per the germline V gene, CDR1 is SGHVS and CDR2 is FNYEAQ. The CDR3 is 15 residues long. CDR3 amino acids: CASSLLTSVNTEAFF. CDR3 coding DNA: TGTGCCAGCAGCCTACTTACGTCCGTGAACACTGAAGCTTTCTTT.

This rearrangement joins TRBV4-1 to TRBJ1-6, with D hard to call. The V end was cut by 4 bases, the J end by 8 bases, with 15 bases between. The CDR3 loop spans 15 amino acids. CDR1 and CDR2 (germline): MGHRA, YSYEKL. The chain's CDR3 is CASSLSTRTHSPLHF. CDR3 nucleotide sequence: TGCGCCAGCAGCCTTAGTACCAGGACGCATTCACCCCTCCACTTT.

The V and J genes are TRBV13 and TRBJ2-7; D unresolved. With 0 bases removed from V and 4 bases from J, the gap between germline ends came to 10 bases. The CDR3 has 14 residues. The germline V gene has CDR1 PRHDT and CDR2 FYEKMQ (reference sequence). DNA for the CDR3: TGTGCCAGCAGCTTAGGCGGCAGGTGGTACGAGCAGTACTTC. It specifies CASSLGGRWYEQYF.